The entry below describes one T cell receptor beta chain. Produced via immunoSEQ multiplex PCR; TCRdb's table is partial and in-frame only. The data show about 30,000 clones, approximately 85% seen once. The data were taken from a study of blood T cell repertoires in COVID-19. The V and J ends lost 4 bases and 0 bases, in that order; junction bases with no gene match: 4. The germline gives CDR1 LNHDA, CDR2 SQIVND (reference sequence). There are 15 residues in the CDR3. This clonotype originated in a man aged 55-75 years with active COVID-19. Input material: peripheral blood. The rearrangement links TRBV19 to TRBJ2-3; 7 bases are a match to TRBD2. CDR3 DNA: TGTGCCAGTAGTAATGACGGGAGGAGCACAGATACGCAGTATTTT. Translation gives CASSNDGRSTDTQYF.